This T cell receptor (beta chain) derives from a study of blood T cell repertoires in COVID-19. This clone was observed a single time. Per the original methods: Reference gene primer amplification gave estimated nucleated cell counts. TCRdb's table, derived via immunoSEQ multiplex PCR, lists solely in-frame clones and lacks some. V, J and clone size reflect that table, while D and trimming were determined from the DNA. Here the sample spans around 80,000 clones, 85% to 90% being singletons. CDR1 GTSNPN and CDR2 SVGIG come from the germline V gene (reference sequence). The trim removed 3 bases at V and 4 bases at J, leaving 5 bases unmatched. The CDR3 length is 15 residues.

The receptor comes from a man aged 60-69 years with acute or convalescent COVID-19. The sample taken for sequencing was peripheral blood. The gene calls are TRBV30 and TRBJ2-2; 10 nucleotides agree with TRBD2. CDR3 in amino acids: CAWRALAGATGELFF. Here the CDR3 DNA reads TGTGCCTGGAGGGCCCTAGCGGGGGCCACCGGGGAGCTGTTTTTT. The full variable domain, with the rest looked up from reference TRBV30 and TRBJ2-2, is SQTIHQWPATLVQPVGSPLSLECTVEGTSNPNLYWYRQAAGRGLQLLFYSVGIGQISSEVPQNLSASRPQDRQFILSSKKLLLSDSGFYLCAWRALAGATGELFFGEGSRLTVL.